Listed below are T cell receptor beta chains from one sample, sequenced in a study of T cell responses to AZD1222 COVID-19 vaccine. Some clones are missing from TCRdb's copy, which holds only in-frame ones; the method was immunoSEQ multiplex PCR. This sample has some 130,000 clones, with roughly 85% found just once. The specimen was peripheral blood, collected on day 0 of MenACWY control vaccination. The source is an adult in good health. CDR3s include the opening cysteine and the closing phenylalanine or tryptophan. The order of the fields is V gene, J gene, D gene, clone size, CDR3 DNA, CDR3 protein. A D gene is named only where the DNA matches it firmly. Some rows mark clone size as missing; the rest say once, few, many or name a class of expanded clone.

v_call: TRBV2
j_call: TRBJ2-5
d_call: TRBD1
clone_size: -
cdr3_nt: TGTGCCAGCAGTTCACGGGACAGGGGGCCCGCGGAGACCCAGTACTTC
cdr3_aa: CASSSRDRGPAETQYF

v_call: TRBV4-1
j_call: TRBJ1-5
d_call: TRBD1
clone_size: -
cdr3_nt: TGCGCCAGCAGCCAAGATCGACAGGGGCAGCCCCAGCATTTT
cdr3_aa: CASSQDRQGQPQHF

v_call: TRBV7-2
j_call: TRBJ2-7
d_call: -
clone_size: few
cdr3_nt: TGTGCCAGCAGCCCAGCCCCGGACAGCTCCTACGAGCAGTACTTC
cdr3_aa: CASSPAPDSSYEQYF

v_call: TRBV3-1/TRBV3-2
j_call: TRBJ1-1
d_call: TRBD1
clone_size: -
cdr3_nt: TGTGCCAGCAGCGCTACAGGGGGGGCTGAAGCTTTCTTT
cdr3_aa: CASSATGGAEAFF

v_call: TRBV18
j_call: TRBJ2-5
d_call: TRBD1
clone_size: -
cdr3_nt: TGTGCCAGCTCCTTACAGGGGATAAAGGAGACCCAGTACTTC
cdr3_aa: CASSLQGIKETQYF

v_call: TRBV29-1
j_call: TRBJ2-7
d_call: TRBD1
clone_size: -
cdr3_nt: TGCAGCGGATCCTCCGGGACAGGGGGCCACGAGCAGTACTTC
cdr3_aa: CSGSSGTGGHEQYF

v_call: TRBV4-1
j_call: TRBJ1-3
d_call: TRBD1
clone_size: -
cdr3_nt: TGCGCCAGCAGCCATAACGATGGGACAGCTGGAAACACCATATATTTT
cdr3_aa: CASSHNDGTAGNTIYF

v_call: TRBV15
j_call: TRBJ1-4
d_call: -
clone_size: -
cdr3_nt: TGTGCCACCGGTACCCTATTTGGTGGAACTAATGAAAAACTGTTTTTT
cdr3_aa: CATGTLFGGTNEKLFF

v_call: TRBV6-5
j_call: TRBJ1-1
d_call: -
clone_size: -
cdr3_nt: TGTGCCAGCAGTTACTGGTCCGGACAACTGAACACTGAAGCTTTCTTT
cdr3_aa: CASSYWSGQLNTEAFF

v_call: TRBV6-1
j_call: TRBJ1-4
d_call: TRBD1
clone_size: -
cdr3_nt: TGTGCCAGCAGTGACGGGACAGAGACAGAGAAACTGTTTTTT
cdr3_aa: CASSDGTETEKLFF

v_call: TRBV28
j_call: TRBJ1-5
d_call: -
clone_size: few
cdr3_nt: TGTGCCAGCAGTTTCGGCAATCAGCCCCAGCATTTT
cdr3_aa: CASSFGNQPQHF

v_call: TRBV18
j_call: TRBJ1-1
d_call: -
clone_size: few
cdr3_nt: TGTGCCAGCTCACCGTGGACAGAGAACACTGAAGCTTTCTTT
cdr3_aa: CASSPWTENTEAFF

v_call: TRBV9
j_call: TRBJ1-1
d_call: TRBD1
clone_size: -
cdr3_nt: TGTGCCAGCAGCGCCAGGACAGGGGTCATCACTGAAGCTTTCTTT
cdr3_aa: CASSARTGVITEAFF

v_call: TRBV9
j_call: TRBJ1-1
d_call: -
clone_size: -
cdr3_nt: TGTGCCAGCAGCGTAGAGCCGCGAACACAGGGACGGGAGGCTTTCTTT
cdr3_aa: CASSVEPRTQGREAFF

v_call: TRBV6-2/TRBV6-3
j_call: TRBJ2-7
d_call: -
clone_size: -
cdr3_nt: TGTGCCAGCAGCCAGCCCAGGGTCCTCTACGAGCAGTACTTC
cdr3_aa: CASSQPRVLYEQYF

v_call: TRBV5-6
j_call: TRBJ2-7
d_call: -
clone_size: -
cdr3_nt: TGTGCCAGCAGCCCCTCGAACAGGGCCGAGCAGTACTTC
cdr3_aa: CASSPSNRAEQYF

v_call: TRBV28
j_call: TRBJ1-5
d_call: -
clone_size: -
cdr3_nt: TGTGCCAGCAGGTTACAGCCCCAGCATTTT
cdr3_aa: CASRLQPQHF

v_call: TRBV21-1
j_call: TRBJ1-6
d_call: -
clone_size: -
cdr3_nt: TGTGCCAGCAGCAAAGCGCTTTTGGGACTGGTGAATTCACCCCTCCACTTT
cdr3_aa: CASSKALLGLVNSPLHF

v_call: TRBV12-3/TRBV12-4
j_call: TRBJ2-5
d_call: -
clone_size: -
cdr3_nt: TGTGCCAGCAGTTGGACAGTCCAAGAGACCCAGTACTTC
cdr3_aa: CASSWTVQETQYF

v_call: TRBV4-1
j_call: TRBJ2-1
d_call: TRBD2
clone_size: once
cdr3_nt: TGCGCCAGCAGCCAACTAGGACTAGCGGGCAACAATGAGCAGTTCTTC
cdr3_aa: CASSQLGLAGNNEQFF

v_call: TRBV9
j_call: TRBJ1-1
d_call: -
clone_size: -
cdr3_nt: TGTGCCAGCAGCGTAGGGAGTACGGGGACTGAAGCTTTCTTT
cdr3_aa: CASSVGSTGTEAFF

v_call: TRBV7-4
j_call: TRBJ2-5
d_call: -
clone_size: few
cdr3_nt: TGTGCCAGCAGCTATCCAGGGAAAGAGACCCAGTACTTC
cdr3_aa: CASSYPGKETQYF

v_call: TRBV19
j_call: TRBJ1-4
d_call: -
clone_size: -
cdr3_nt: TGTGCCAGTAGTACGGTACCCGCAACTAATGAAAAACTGTTTTTT
cdr3_aa: CASSTVPATNEKLFF

v_call: TRBV11-2
j_call: TRBJ1-4
d_call: -
clone_size: -
cdr3_nt: TGTGCCAGCAGCTTGAGACGGATTAATGAAAAACTGTTTTTT
cdr3_aa: CASSLRRINEKLFF

v_call: TRBV5-1
j_call: TRBJ2-3
d_call: -
clone_size: -
cdr3_nt: TGCGCCAGCAGCCCCCCCGCCGATACGCAGTATTTT
cdr3_aa: CASSPPADTQYF

v_call: TRBV10-2
j_call: TRBJ1-2
d_call: -
clone_size: -
cdr3_nt: TGCGCCAGCAGTGAGACGGGGACACAGAACTATGGCTACACCTTC
cdr3_aa: CASSETGTQNYGYTF

v_call: TRBV5-4
j_call: TRBJ2-1
d_call: -
clone_size: once
cdr3_nt: TGTGCCAGCAGCGCGAGAGGGGGGATCCGGGGCAATGAGCAGTTCTTC
cdr3_aa: CASSARGGIRGNEQFF

v_call: TRBV18
j_call: TRBJ2-7
d_call: -
clone_size: -
cdr3_nt: TGTGCCAGCTCACCACAGAGGGCTAACGAGCAGTACTTC
cdr3_aa: CASSPQRANEQYF

v_call: TRBV3-1/TRBV3-2
j_call: TRBJ2-1
d_call: -
clone_size: few
cdr3_nt: TGTGCCAGCACCCTCGACTGGGGCAATGAGCAGTTCTTC
cdr3_aa: CASTLDWGNEQFF

v_call: TRBV24-1
j_call: TRBJ2-7
d_call: TRBD1
clone_size: -
cdr3_nt: TGTGCCACCAGTGATCCCGGACAGGGCCCCTACGAGCAGTACTTC
cdr3_aa: CATSDPGQGPYEQYF

v_call: TRBV6-2/TRBV6-3
j_call: TRBJ2-7
d_call: -
clone_size: -
cdr3_nt: TGTGCCAGCAGTTATGGGTTTTCCTACGAGCAGTACTTC
cdr3_aa: CASSYGFSYEQYF

v_call: TRBV6-1
j_call: TRBJ2-7
d_call: -
clone_size: -
cdr3_nt: TGTGCCAGCAGTGACTCCTACGAGCAGTACTTC
cdr3_aa: CASSDSYEQYF

v_call: TRBV28
j_call: TRBJ2-4
d_call: -
clone_size: -
cdr3_nt: TGTGCCAGCAGTGCTATCTCCGCTGGACTAGCCAAAAACATTCAGTACTTC
cdr3_aa: CASSAISAGLAKNIQYF

v_call: TRBV28
j_call: TRBJ2-7
d_call: TRBD1
clone_size: -
cdr3_nt: TGTGCCAGCAGTTTAAGACAGGGAAGGCGCGAGCAGTACTTC
cdr3_aa: CASSLRQGRREQYF

v_call: TRBV24-1
j_call: TRBJ1-2
d_call: -
clone_size: -
cdr3_nt: TGTGCCACCAGTGACCCCGGACACAGTAACTATGGCTACACCTTC
cdr3_aa: CATSDPGHSNYGYTF

v_call: TRBV4-1
j_call: TRBJ2-1
d_call: -
clone_size: few
cdr3_nt: TGCGCCAGCAGCCAATATGATAGCGGAATCTACAATGAGCAGTTCTTC
cdr3_aa: CASSQYDSGIYNEQFF

v_call: TRBV9
j_call: TRBJ1-4
d_call: TRBD1
clone_size: -
cdr3_nt: TGTGCCAGCAGCGCTGGACAGGGCCCCAATGAAAAACTGTTTTTT
cdr3_aa: CASSAGQGPNEKLFF

v_call: TRBV27
j_call: TRBJ1-2
d_call: TRBD1
clone_size: -
cdr3_nt: TGTGCCAGCAGTCTGGCAGGGGGCGCCGATGGCTACACCTTC
cdr3_aa: CASSLAGGADGYTF

v_call: TRBV28
j_call: TRBJ1-1
d_call: TRBD1
clone_size: few
cdr3_nt: TGTGCCAGCAACAGGGGCGGGGCCACTGAAGCTTTCTTT
cdr3_aa: CASNRGGATEAFF

v_call: TRBV4-1
j_call: TRBJ2-5
d_call: TRBD1
clone_size: -
cdr3_nt: TGCGCCAGCAGCCAAGGGACAGGGTCAGTAGAGACCCAGTACTTC
cdr3_aa: CASSQGTGSVETQYF

v_call: TRBV14
j_call: TRBJ2-7
d_call: -
clone_size: few
cdr3_nt: TGTGCCAGCAGCCAAGTGGGGACGTACGAGCAGTACTTC
cdr3_aa: CASSQVGTYEQYF

v_call: TRBV7-2
j_call: TRBJ1-2
d_call: TRBD1
clone_size: -
cdr3_nt: TGTGCCAGCAGCTCTTCCGGGACAGGGAGCGGCTACACCTTC
cdr3_aa: CASSSSGTGSGYTF

v_call: TRBV28
j_call: TRBJ1-1
d_call: TRBD1
clone_size: -
cdr3_nt: TGTGCCAGCAGTTCTGACAGGGGGCTAACTGAAGCTTTCTTT
cdr3_aa: CASSSDRGLTEAFF

v_call: TRBV9
j_call: TRBJ2-7
d_call: -
clone_size: -
cdr3_nt: TGTGCCAGCAGCCCTCGGGACGGCTCCTACGAGCAGTACTTC
cdr3_aa: CASSPRDGSYEQYF

v_call: TRBV28
j_call: TRBJ1-5
d_call: -
clone_size: -
cdr3_nt: TGTGCCAGCAGGTGTCAGCCCCAGCATTTT
cdr3_aa: CASRCQPQHF

v_call: TRBV5-6
j_call: TRBJ2-3
d_call: TRBD2
clone_size: -
cdr3_nt: TGTGCCAGCAGCCTGGGGGGAGGGAGCACAGATACGCAGTATTTT
cdr3_aa: CASSLGGGSTDTQYF

v_call: TRBV2
j_call: TRBJ2-7
d_call: TRBD2
clone_size: -
cdr3_nt: TGTGCCAGCAGTGAGTTCGGGATAGCGGGTAGCTCCTACGAGCAGTACTTC
cdr3_aa: CASSEFGIAGSSYEQYF

v_call: TRBV5-1
j_call: TRBJ2-5
d_call: TRBD2
clone_size: -
cdr3_nt: TGCGCCAGCAGTCGCGGGACTAGCGGGAGAGAGACCCAGTACTTC
cdr3_aa: CASSRGTSGRETQYF

v_call: TRBV10-2
j_call: TRBJ1-1
d_call: TRBD1
clone_size: -
cdr3_nt: TGCGCCAGCACTAAACCGGACAGGGGGCGGACTGAAGCTTTCTTT
cdr3_aa: CASTKPDRGRTEAFF

v_call: TRBV7-9
j_call: TRBJ2-7
d_call: -
clone_size: -
cdr3_nt: TGTGCCAGCAGCCCCGGGGGCGGGAGCTCCTACGAGCAGTACTTC
cdr3_aa: CASSPGGGSSYEQYF

v_call: TRBV11-3
j_call: TRBJ2-2
d_call: TRBD2
clone_size: -
cdr3_nt: TGTGCCAGCAGCCCAACTAGCGCCGGGGAGCTGTTTTTT
cdr3_aa: CASSPTSAGELFF

v_call: TRBV6-4
j_call: TRBJ2-2
d_call: -
clone_size: -
cdr3_nt: TGTGCCAGCAGTGAGGCTAGCACCGGGGAGCTGTTTTTT
cdr3_aa: CASSEASTGELFF

v_call: TRBV9
j_call: TRBJ1-1
d_call: TRBD1
clone_size: -
cdr3_nt: TGTGCCAGCAGCGCCAAGACAGGGGTATACACTGAAGCTTTCTTT
cdr3_aa: CASSAKTGVYTEAFF

v_call: TRBV19
j_call: TRBJ2-5
d_call: -
clone_size: -
cdr3_nt: TGTGCCAGTAGTATTAGCCCCTACAGCACCCAGTACTTC
cdr3_aa: CASSISPYSTQYF

v_call: TRBV9
j_call: TRBJ1-3
d_call: TRBD1
clone_size: -
cdr3_nt: TGTGCCAGCAGCGCAGACAGGGGGCTGAATTTAAACACCATATATTTT
cdr3_aa: CASSADRGLNLNTIYF

v_call: TRBV5-4
j_call: TRBJ2-7
d_call: TRBD2
clone_size: -
cdr3_nt: TGTGCCAGCAGCCTCTATAGGGCGGGAGACTACTACGAGCAGTACTTC
cdr3_aa: CASSLYRAGDYYEQYF

v_call: TRBV6-1
j_call: TRBJ1-6
d_call: TRBD1
clone_size: -
cdr3_nt: TGTGCCAGCAGTGAAGCCGGCAGGGGGAAGTCCCCCCTCCACTTT
cdr3_aa: CASSEAGRGKSPLHF

v_call: TRBV24-1
j_call: TRBJ1-1
d_call: -
clone_size: -
cdr3_nt: TGTGCCACCGCCACCCCCGAAGAAGCGAGAGCTGAAGCTTTCTTT
cdr3_aa: CATATPEEARAEAFF

v_call: TRBV28
j_call: TRBJ2-1
d_call: -
clone_size: -
cdr3_nt: TGTGCCAGCAGTTTGGCTTGGCCCCCCAATGAGCAGTTCTTC
cdr3_aa: CASSLAWPPNEQFF